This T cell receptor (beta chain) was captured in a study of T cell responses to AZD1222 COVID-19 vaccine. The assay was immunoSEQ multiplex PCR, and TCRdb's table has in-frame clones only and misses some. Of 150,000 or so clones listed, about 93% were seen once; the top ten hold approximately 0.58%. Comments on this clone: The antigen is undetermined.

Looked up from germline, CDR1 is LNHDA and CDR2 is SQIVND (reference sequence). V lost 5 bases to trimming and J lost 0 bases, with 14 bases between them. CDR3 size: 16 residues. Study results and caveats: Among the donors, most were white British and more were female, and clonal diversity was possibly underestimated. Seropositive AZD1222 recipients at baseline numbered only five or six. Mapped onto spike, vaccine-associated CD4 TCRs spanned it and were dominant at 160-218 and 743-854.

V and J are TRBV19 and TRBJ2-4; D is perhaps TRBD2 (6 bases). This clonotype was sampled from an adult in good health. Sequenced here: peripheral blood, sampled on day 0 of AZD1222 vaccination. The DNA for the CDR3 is TGTGCCAGTAGTCTCCCGACGGGGGTAGCCAAAAACATTCAGTACTTC. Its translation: CASSLPTGVAKNIQYF. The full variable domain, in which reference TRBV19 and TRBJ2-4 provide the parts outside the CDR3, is DGGITQSPKYLFRKEGQNVTLSCEQNLNHDAMYWYRQDPGQGLRLIYYSQIVNDFQKGDIAEGYSVSREKKESFPLTVTSAQKNPTAFYLCASSLPTGVAKNIQYFGAGTRLSVL.